This TCR beta chain came from a study of CD8 T cells in ankylosing spondylitis. TCRdb processed the 5' RACE reads anew with MiXCR; each CDR3 protein has one entry. The sample lists about 340,000 distinct CDR3 sequences; approximately 14% were seen once. This clonotype was seen ten or more times. Its antigen is currently unknown. Study-level results: Significantly higher representation of disease-linked clones was reported for matched ankylosing spondylitis synovial fluid.

Per germline, CDR1 SGHDN and CDR2 FVKESK. The CDR3 sequence is 16 residues long. The germline V and J ends were trimmed by 0 bases and 2 bases, with 13 bases remaining between them. J is TRBJ1-1 and V is TRBV14; D not certain. The specimen sequenced was blood, either unsorted or a sorted T cell fraction (not recorded which). The receptor's source is a male donor with ankylosing spondylitis or in good health (not recorded which). The CDR3 reads CASSQDLGLGNTEAFF. CDR3 nucleotides: TGTGCCAGCAGCCAAGATCTTGGACTGGGTAACACTGAAGCTTTCTTT.